This TCR beta chain was documented in a study of shared clonotypes between healthy human individuals. Study summary: With ages of 18 to 49, the donors were two women and three men.

The study drew its donors from healthy HIV-negative adults without recent acute infections or vaccinations. Negatively enriched CD4+ T cells were divided by CD45RA into naive and memory. Trimming pared 2 bases from V and 2 bases from J, leaving 10 bases between. Germline V CDR1 and CDR2: LNHDA, SQIVND (reference sequence). CDR3 size: 15 residues. Repertoires were generated with immunoSEQ multiplex PCR, while TCRdb's copy carries only in-frame clones and drops some. This table has around 2,000,000 clones, 85% to 95% appearing once. The study, taken as a whole, reports: Sequencing depth was a factor that was expected to affect clonotype sharing among donors.

In the case of this clone: What it binds is not known.

The sequenced sample consisted of naive CD4+ T cells sorted from blood. As to subset: CD45RA+ positively selected. This TCR derives from a man between 18 and 35 years old in good health. This chain connects TRBV19 to TRBJ1-5; no reliable D call. The CDR3 nucleotides read TGTGCCAGTAGTATACGGGAGGGCGGCAATCAGCCCCAGCATTTT. It codes for CASSIREGGNQPQHF.